Reported below is one T cell receptor (beta chain). The data were taken from a study of shared clonotypes between healthy human individuals. The data were produced by immunoSEQ multiplex PCR, yet TCRdb's version contains in-frame clones alone and is incomplete. This sample has roughly 2.5 million clones, with approximately 90% found just once. Looked up from germline, CDR1 is WSHSY and CDR2 is SAAADI. The junction had 5 bases not matched to a gene; V was cut back by 5 bases and J by 5 bases. CDR3 length: 14 residues. V gene TRBV10-2 combines with J gene TRBJ1-4, with 7 nucleotides matching TRBD1. Specimen: naive CD4+ T cells sorted from blood. Subset given: CD45RA+ positively selected. This receptor was obtained from a man in his late teens or twenties in good health. The chain's CDR3 is CASSWTGGNEKLFF. The DNA of the CDR3 is TGCGCCAGCAGTTGGACAGGAGGGAATGAAAAACTGTTTTTT.